A single sample is the source of the 11 T cell receptor beta chains below, sequenced in a study of radiotherapy plus CTLA-4 blockade in lung cancer. TCRdb's table, derived via immunoSEQ multiplex PCR, lists solely in-frame clones and lacks some. The sample yields about 88,000 clones, approximately 75% seen once. Sequenced here: peripheral blood, sampled from a patient treated with radiotherapy plus ipilimumab. These receptor sequences come from a human donor with non-small cell lung cancer that progressed on radiotherapy plus ipilimumab.

CDR3 residues: CASRYGTGRNTEAFF. CDR3 nucleotides: TGTGCCAGCAGGTATGGGACAGGGAGAAACACTGAAGCTTTCTTT. The V gene is TRBV27, the J gene TRBJ1-1; 9 bases map to TRBD1. Germline CDR1 and CDR2: MNHEY and SMNVEV (reference sequence). With V trimmed by 6 bases and J by 2 bases, 7 bases remained unmatched. The CDR3 contains 15 residues.

This clone has just a few counts. The rearrangement uses TRBV13 and TRBJ2-3; D is ambiguous. The germline V gene encodes CDR1 PRHDT and CDR2 FYEKMQ (reference sequence). The CDR3 totals 13 residues. Trimming removed 0 bases at V and 2 bases at J, with 3 bases between. This CDR3 is CASSLGTTDTQYF. As DNA, the CDR3 is TGTGCCAGCAGCTTAGGAACCACAGATACGCAGTATTTT.

The gene calls are TRBV6-5 and TRBJ2-3, with D perhaps given as TRBD1 or TRBD2 (6 bases each). Trimming took off 11 bases at V and 5 bases at J, with 14 bases between the two ends. The CDR3 totals 12 residues. The V gene's germline CDR1 is MNHEY and CDR2 SVGAGI. The CDR3 spells CAARGPGDTQYF. As DNA, the CDR3 is TGTGCCGCCCGGGGGCCTGGAGATACGCAGTATTTT.

The rearrangement links TRBV7-3 to TRBJ2-3, with TRBD1 as a possible D gene (6 bases). This CDR3 has 14 residues. Germline loops: CDR1 SGHTA, CDR2 FQGTGA. V gave up 3 bases and J gave up 4 bases, with 11 bases separating them. CDR3 region: CASSFARTADTQYF. Written as DNA, the CDR3 is TGTGCCAGCAGCTTCGCCCGGACAGCAGATACGCAGTATTTT.

The genes are TRBV5-4 and TRBJ1-6, with D maybe TRBD1 (5 bases). The CDR3 totals 12 residues. V was trimmed by 0 bases and J by 11 bases, leaving 6 bases between them. Germline loops: CDR1 SGHNT, CDR2 YYREEE (reference sequence). DNA for the CDR3: TGTGCCAGCAGCTTGGAACAGGCACCCCTCCACTTT. This codes for CASSLEQAPLHF.

The rearrangement joins TRBV5-4 to TRBJ2-1, with D perhaps TRBD1 (6 bases). V shed 0 bases and J shed 1 base, with 11 bases lying between them. Per the germline V gene, CDR1 is SGHNT and CDR2 is YYREEE (reference sequence). There are 16 residues in the CDR3. The CDR3 loop reads CASSLAGTTSYNEQFF. The CDR3 region has the DNA TGTGCCAGCAGCTTGGCCGGGACAACATCCTACAATGAGCAGTTCTTC.

This clone was detected only a few times. The CDR3 here is CASSQDPGRSSYNEQFF. The CDR3 region has the DNA TGCGCCAGCAGCCAAGATCCTGGACGGAGCTCCTACAATGAGCAGTTCTTC. V is TRBV4-3 and J is TRBJ2-1; D ambiguous. CDR1 and CDR2 (germline): LGHNA, YSLEER. The CDR3 spans 17 residues. V lost 0 bases to trimming and J lost 0 bases, with 12 bases between them.

This chain joins TRBV2 and TRBJ2-7; D might be TRBD2 (5 bases). Germline loops: CDR1 SNHLY, CDR2 FYNNEI. This CDR3 is 13 amino acids long. Trimming stripped 1 base from V and 9 bases from J, with 13 bases between. The CDR3 DNA reads TGTGCCAGCAGTGAAGGGACTTCATTTGCGCAGTACTTC. Its translation: CASSEGTSFAQYF.

The chain links TRBV7-2 to TRBJ1-1, with TRBD1 as a possible D gene (5 bases). The CDR3 is 13 amino acids. Trimming removed 5 bases from V and 11 bases from J, with 18 bases in between. Germline V gene sequence: CDR1 SGHTA, CDR2 FQGNSA. In DNA, the CDR3 is TGTGCCAGCAGCACCGACAACGTGGGGCCGGCTTTCTTT. Protein: CASSTDNVGPAFF.

The chain couples TRBV7-2 to TRBJ2-3; D possibly corresponds to TRBD2 (6 bases). This CDR3 comprises 14 residues. CDR1 is SGHTA, CDR2 FQGNSA, per germline. The V end was cut by 3 bases, the J end by 3 bases, with 10 bases between. The CDR3 protein is CASSFLTRTDTQYF. CDR3 sequence (DNA): TGTGCCAGCAGCTTCCTGACTAGAACAGATACGCAGTATTTT.

This sequence joins TRBV5-1 and TRBJ2-3, with 9 bases aligning to TRBD1. CDR1 SGHRS and CDR2 YFSETQ come from the germline V gene. The CDR3 has 16 residues. J gave up 4 bases and V 2 bases, and 8 bases lay outside the gene matches. In DNA, the CDR3 is TGCGCCAGCAGCTTCGGGACAGGGTTTTTACCAGATACGCAGTATTTT. This gives the protein CASSFGTGFLPDTQYF.